The 22 T cell receptor beta chains given below trace back to one sample, sequenced in a study of blood T cell repertoires in COVID-19. TCRdb's copy holds only in-frame clones and misses some; the assay was immunoSEQ multiplex PCR. The data show about 150,000 clones, about 88% seen once. Specimen: PBMCs or T cells enriched from blood (not recorded which). These receptors were taken from a woman between 45 and 65 years old who had recovered from COVID-19.

The gene calls are TRBV19 and TRBJ1-2; 9 positions match TRBD1. Germline V CDR1 and CDR2: LNHDA, SQIVND (reference sequence). After removal of 7 bases from V and 6 bases from J, the junction contained 6 bases not matched to a gene. This CDR3 is 13 amino acids long. This chain's CDR3 is CASTPGQGNGYTF. CDR3 bases: TGTGCCAGTACCCCGGGACAGGGAAATGGCTACACCTTC.

This rearrangement joins TRBV3-1 (or the pseudogene TRBV3-2) to TRBJ1-4, with D unclear. Germline loops: CDR1 LGHDT, CDR2 YNNKEL (reference sequence). The CDR3 is 15 amino acids. V lost 1 base to trimming and J lost 5 bases, with 11 bases between them. CDR3 DNA: TGTGCCAGCAGCCAAGGCGGCGGCACGAATGAAAAACTGTTTTTT. It translates to CASSQGGGTNEKLFF.

The rearrangement links TRBV5-6 to TRBJ2-7, with 9 bases matching TRBD2. This CDR3 is built from 14 residues. Germline V CDR1 and CDR2: SGHDT, YYEEEE. V dropped 4 bases and J dropped 6; count of bases not matched to a gene: 8. The DNA of the CDR3 is TGTGCCAGCAGCCCCTCTAGCGGGATTGGCGAGCAGTACTTC. Translated, it gives CASSPSSGIGEQYF.

The chain recombines TRBV21-1 with TRBJ2-7; no check of the table's D call, TRBD2, against the DNA was made. TRBV21-1 is flagged as a pseudogene. The CDR3 runs to 18 residues. The CDR3 coding sequence is TGTGCCAGCAGCCTAAGGGGACTAGCGGGAGGACAATCCTACGAGCAGTACTTC. Protein product: CASSLRGLAGGQSYEQYF.

The V and J genes are TRBV2 and TRBJ2-7; TRBD2 agrees at 9 bases. The CDR3 length is 14 residues. V gave up 8 bases and J gave up 1 base; unmatched junction bases: 6. The germline V gene encodes CDR1 SNHLY and CDR2 FYNNEI. The CDR3 DNA is TGTGCCAGCCGGCTAGCGGGATTGTCCTACGAGCAGTACTTC. Encoded protein: CASRLAGLSYEQYF.

This chain uses TRBV4-1 with TRBJ2-7; possible D gene TRBD2, 5 bases. The germline V gene has CDR1 MGHRA and CDR2 YSYEKL. The CDR3 covers 14 residues. Between the trimmed V and J ends, which lost 4 bases and 2 bases, there was a span of 12 bases. The CDR3 reads CASSLAVGAYEQYF. Written as DNA, the CDR3 is TGCGCCAGCAGCCTAGCCGTCGGGGCCTACGAGCAGTACTTC.

The chain couples TRBV7-9 to TRBJ2-3, with D perhaps TRBD2 (7 bases). The length of the CDR3 is 16 residues. V was clipped by 2 bases and J by 0 bases, with 12 bases between them. Germline lookup yields CDR1 SEHNR and CDR2 FQNEAQ (reference sequence). The CDR3, as DNA: TGTGCCAGCAGCTTACGGGGGGCGGCCAGCACAGATACGCAGTATTTT. The encoded protein is CASSLRGAASTDTQYF.

This rearrangement joins TRBV6-5 to TRBJ1-2; D possibly corresponds to TRBD1 (6 bases). Trimming removed 2 bases at V and 5 bases at J, with 12 bases between. This CDR3 region has 14 residues. Germline V lookup: CDR1 MNHEY, CDR2 SVGAGI. This CDR3 is CASSYVPGEYGYTF. The CDR3 DNA follows: TGTGCCAGCAGTTACGTCCCAGGGGAATATGGCTACACCTTC.

The V gene is TRBV7-8, the J gene TRBJ2-7; TRBD1 matches 12 bases. CDR1 SGHVS and CDR2 FQNEAQ come from the germline V gene. CDR3 length: 14 residues. J gave up 5 bases and V 7 bases, and 6 bases lay outside the gene matches. CDR3 residues: CASTSGTGGDEQYF. Here the CDR3 DNA reads TGTGCCAGCACCTCCGGGACAGGGGGCGACGAGCAGTACTTC. The whole variable domain, filled in from reference TRBV7-8 and TRBJ2-7, reads GAGVSQSPRYKVAKRGQDVALRCDPISGHVSLFWYQQALGQGPEFLTYFQNEAQLDKSGLPSDRFFAERPEGSVSTLKIQRTQQEDSAVYLCASTSGTGGDEQYFGPGTRLTVT.

The V and J genes are TRBV2 and TRBJ2-4, with 9 nucleotides matching TRBD2. The CDR3 is made up of 16 amino acids. The germline V gene encodes CDR1 SNHLY and CDR2 FYNNEI. The J segment lost 0 bases and the V segment lost 4 bases, leaving 4 bases of the junction unmatched. The CDR3 DNA sequence: TGTGCCAGCAGTGCCCGACTAGCGGAAGCCAAAAACATTCAGTACTTC. Amino acid sequence: CASSARLAEAKNIQYF. The entire variable domain, with the rest obtained from reference TRBV2 and TRBJ2-4, is as follows: EPEVTQTPSHQVTQMGQEVILRCVPISNHLYFYWYRQILGQKVEFLVSFYNNEISEKSEIFDDQFSVERPDGSNFTLKIRSTKLEDSAMYFCASSARLAEAKNIQYFGAGTRLSVL.

The chain combines TRBV28 with TRBJ2-5; no clear D. The CDR3 length is 14 residues. V gave up 5 bases and J gave up 1 base, with 11 bases separating them. Germline CDR1 reads MDHEN; CDR2 reads SYDVKM. CDR3 bases: TGTGCCAGCAGTCAACATGGGCGCCAAGAGACCCAGTACTTC. Its protein product is CASSQHGRQETQYF.

This chain joins TRBV2 and TRBJ1-1; D gene uncertain. V dropped 6 bases and J dropped 2 bases, with 7 bases sitting between them. The CDR3 totals 12 residues. Germline loops: CDR1 SNHLY, CDR2 FYNNEI. CDR3 coding DNA: TGTGCCAGCAGCGAGATCAACACTGAAGCTTTCTTT. Residues: CASSEINTEAFF.

This clone was seen more than once but under ten times. This chain links TRBV11-3 with TRBJ2-7; D perhaps matches TRBD1 (5 bases). The CDR3 has 12 amino acids. The V end lost 4 bases, the J end lost 3 bases, and 7 bases lay between the germline ends. Germline V gene lookup returns CDR1 SGHNT and CDR2 YENEEA. The CDR3 DNA sequence: TGTGCCAGCAGCTCGCAGGGCTACGAGCAGTACTTC. Translation gives CASSSQGYEQYF.

The chain uses TRBV11-3 and TRBJ2-7; 11 bases fit TRBD1. V trimming: 1 base; J trimming: 6 bases; junction bases outside the gene matches: 8. CDR3 length: 16 residues. Per germline, CDR1 SGHNT and CDR2 YENEEA. The DNA of the CDR3 is TGTGCCAGCAGCTTAGTGTCATCGGACAGGGGGCCCGAGCAGTACTTC. It codes for CASSLVSSDRGPEQYF.

The chain joins TRBV2 to TRBJ1-5, with D possibly matching TRBD1 (5 bases). Germline V gene lookup returns CDR1 SNHLY and CDR2 FYNNEI. The CDR3 totals 14 residues. The V and J ends lost 6 bases and 6 bases respectively, with 15 bases between them. The CDR3 reads CASRGPSSTQPQHF. The CDR3 DNA reads TGTGCCAGCAGGGGGCCCTCTTCCACTCAGCCCCAGCATTTT.

This clone was seen once. This chain connects TRBV28 to TRBJ2-5; the D gene is possibly TRBD1 (5 bases). This CDR3 contains 14 residues. The V end lost 3 bases, the J end lost 2 bases, and 10 bases lay between the germline ends. Germline V lookup: CDR1 MDHEN, CDR2 SYDVKM. The CDR3 DNA is TGTGCCAGCAGTTTTGGGGCGGCACAAGAGACCCAGTACTTC. Translating gives CASSFGAAQETQYF. The full variable domain, with the rest looked up from reference TRBV28 and TRBJ2-5, is DVKVTQSSRYLVKRTGEKVFLECVQDMDHENMFWYRQDPGLGLRLIYFSYDVKMKEKGDIPEGYSVSREKKERFSLILESASTNQTSMYLCASSFGAAQETQYFGPGTRLLVL.

CDR3 DNA sequence: TGCAGTGCTAGTCAGACAGGGGTAACCCCCTACGAGCAGTACTTC. Residues: CSASQTGVTPYEQYF. The J gene is TRBJ2-7, the V gene TRBV20-1; 8 bases align to TRBD1. The CDR3 has 15 residues. Germline V CDR1 and CDR2: DFQATT, SNEGSKA (reference sequence). Trimming took 3 bases from V and 2 from J; bases not matched to a gene: 9.

The V call is TRBV3-1 (or the pseudogene TRBV3-2), the J call TRBJ2-2, with 9 nucleotides matching TRBD1. Germline loops: CDR1 LGHDT, CDR2 YNNKEL (reference sequence). Unmatched junction bases numbered 8, after V lost 0 bases and J lost 3 bases. There are 18 residues in the CDR3. CDR3 coding DNA: TGTGCCAGCAGCCAAGAATTACCGGGACAGGGCTACACCGGGGAGCTGTTTTTT. Residues: CASSQELPGQGYTGELFF.

The chain carries TRBV4-3 and TRBJ2-3; 7 bases fit TRBD1. The CDR3 runs to 15 residues. CDR1 is LGHNA and CDR2 is YSLEER in the germline V gene. The V gene end was trimmed by 4 bases and the J gene end by 2 bases; junction bases not matched to a gene: 6. The CDR3 DNA is TGCGCCAGCAGCCCGGGCAGGGGGACCACAGATACGCAGTATTTT. It codes for CASSPGRGTTDTQYF.

The chain has TRBV5-6 and TRBJ2-7, with D perhaps matching TRBD1 (5 bases). This CDR3 spans 15 amino acids. Germline assignment: CDR1 SGHDT and CDR2 YYEEEE. The V and J ends lost 4 bases and 3 bases respectively, with 17 bases between them. Here the CDR3 DNA reads TGTGCCAGCAGCGTTTCGGGCAGGGCCAACTACGAGCAGTACTTC. Its translation is CASSVSGRANYEQYF. The full variable domain, rest sourced from reference TRBV5-6 and TRBJ2-7, is DAGVTQSPTHLIKTRGQQVTLRCSPKSGHDTVSWYQQALGQGPQFIFQYYEEEERQRGNFPDRFSGHQFPNYSSELNVNALLLGDSALYLCASSVSGRANYEQYFGPGTRLTVT.

The chain is built from TRBV20-1 and TRBJ2-7; TRBD1 matches at 9 bases. CDR1 and CDR2 (germline): DFQATT, SNEGSKA (reference sequence). The CDR3 covers 15 residues. V lost 3 bases, J lost 2 bases, and 8 bases stayed unmatched. CDR3 amino acids: CSASSTGTGPYEQYF. In DNA, the CDR3 is TGCAGTGCTAGTTCTACCGGGACAGGGCCCTACGAGCAGTACTTC.

The chain combines TRBV27 with TRBJ1-5; 9 nucleotides agree with TRBD1. This CDR3 contains 14 residues. Germline loops: CDR1 MNHEY, CDR2 SMNVEV (reference sequence). The trim removed 6 bases at V and 5 bases at J, leaving 5 bases unmatched. The CDR3, as DNA: TGTGCCAGCAGCCGGGACAGGGCTGATCAGCCCCAGCATTTT. Its protein is CASSRDRADQPQHF.